Listed below are T cell receptor beta chains from one sample, sequenced in a study of CD4 T cells in relation to SARS-CoV-2 and coronaviruses. Using immunoSEQ multiplex PCR, the repertoire was profiled, and TCRdb retains in-frame clones only, with some absent. The sample shows 60,000 to 80,000 clones, 87% of them seen only once. Sequences were obtained from memory CD4+ T cells from PBMCs. All receptors derive from a human donor in good health. Both conserved end residues are part of each CDR3. D genes are given only for firm matches. Clone size, where shown, is once, few, many, or a class for clones that have expanded.

J: TRBJ2-3; size: .; V: TRBV5-1; D: .; DNA: TGCGCCAGCAGCTTGGCCCTCCTCACAGATACGCAGTATTTT; CDR3: CASSLALLTDTQYF
J: TRBJ2-2; size: .; V: TRBV6-6; D: .; DNA: TGTGCCAGCAGTTTTGCCATGGGCACCGGGGAGCTGTTTTTT; CDR3: CASSFAMGTGELFF
J: TRBJ2-7; size: .; V: TRBV30; D: .; DNA: TGTGCCTGGAGGCTGAAATCCTCCTACGAGCAGTACTTC; CDR3: CAWRLKSSYEQYF
J: TRBJ1-1; size: .; V: TRBV28; D: .; DNA: TGTGCCACCTTTAGGTTGGGTGGCACTGAAGCTTTCTTT; CDR3: CATFRLGGTEAFF
J: TRBJ1-4; size: once; V: TRBV25-1; D: .; DNA: TGTGCCAGCAGTGACGGTAGAAAGCTCCTTAATGAAAAACTGTTTTTT; CDR3: CASSDGRKLLNEKLFF
J: TRBJ2-3; size: .; V: TRBV19; D: TRBD2; DNA: TGTGCCAGTAGCTCGGGAGGGAGTGTGCCAGATACGCAGTATTTT; CDR3: CASSSGGSVPDTQYF
J: TRBJ2-1; size: .; V: TRBV10-3; D: .; DNA: TGTGCCATCAGTGACCAAGGTCGGCCGTCGTTCTTC; CDR3: CAISDQGRPSFF
J: TRBJ1-6; size: .; V: TRBV5-1; D: TRBD1; DNA: TGCGCCAGCAGCTTGGAGCAGGGGGCCTCCTATAATTCACCCCTCCACTTT; CDR3: CASSLEQGASYNSPLHF
J: TRBJ1-1; size: .; V: TRBV19; D: .; DNA: TGTGCCAGTAGGCCCGGGAATTTTGAAGCTTTCTTT; CDR3: CASRPGNFEAFF
J: TRBJ2-1; size: .; V: TRBV7-9; D: .; DNA: TGTGCCAGCAGCTCCTACTCCGGGGGGTTCTTC; CDR3: CASSSYSGGFF
J: TRBJ2-7; size: .; V: TRBV18; D: .; DNA: TGTGCCAGCTCATCTCAGGGGAAAAGTAGTCTGTACTTC; CDR3: CASSSQGKSSLYF
J: TRBJ2-1; size: .; V: TRBV6-5; D: .; DNA: TGTGCCAGCAGTTACCAAGTTAGCGTCTCCTACAATGAGCAGTTCTTC; CDR3: CASSYQVSVSYNEQFF
J: TRBJ2-5; size: .; V: TRBV19; D: TRBD1; DNA: TGTGCCAGTAGTATCGGTCAGGGGGTCGAGACCCAGTACTTC; CDR3: CASSIGQGVETQYF
J: TRBJ2-5; size: .; V: TRBV14; D: TRBD1; DNA: TGTGCCAGCAGCCAAGACGGGGTTTTACAGGGGGCATTGGAGACCCAGTACTTC; CDR3: CASSQDGVLQGALETQYF
J: TRBJ2-1; size: once; V: TRBV5-4; D: .; DNA: TGTGCCAGCAGCTTGGAGGGGTCAAACAATGAGCAGTTCTTC; CDR3: CASSLEGSNNEQFF